The source of this TCR beta chain is a study of shared clonotypes between healthy human individuals. Findings of the study overall: Only blood was sampled, and tissue TCR repertoires likely differ from blood ones.

There are many counts of this clone. Its antigen remains unknown. Germline lookup yields CDR1 SGDLS and CDR2 YYNGEE. The CDR3 extends over 15 amino acids. Trimming removed 4 bases from V and 3 bases from J; junction bases left unmatched: 7. Here immunoSEQ multiplex PCR was the method, and the copy in TCRdb shows in-frame clones only, minus some. Altogether roughly 490,000 clones are present, about 80% being singletons, with the ten largest covering around 12%. Input material: PBMCs. This receptor was taken from a woman between 35 and 50 years old in good health. Some clones in this sample may be carry-over from other donors' samples. The chain employs TRBV9 and TRBJ2-7, with 10 bases that match TRBD2. The CDR3 protein is CASSPTSGVNYEQYF. The CDR3 region has the DNA TGTGCCAGCAGCCCTACTAGCGGGGTGAACTACGAGCAGTACTTC.